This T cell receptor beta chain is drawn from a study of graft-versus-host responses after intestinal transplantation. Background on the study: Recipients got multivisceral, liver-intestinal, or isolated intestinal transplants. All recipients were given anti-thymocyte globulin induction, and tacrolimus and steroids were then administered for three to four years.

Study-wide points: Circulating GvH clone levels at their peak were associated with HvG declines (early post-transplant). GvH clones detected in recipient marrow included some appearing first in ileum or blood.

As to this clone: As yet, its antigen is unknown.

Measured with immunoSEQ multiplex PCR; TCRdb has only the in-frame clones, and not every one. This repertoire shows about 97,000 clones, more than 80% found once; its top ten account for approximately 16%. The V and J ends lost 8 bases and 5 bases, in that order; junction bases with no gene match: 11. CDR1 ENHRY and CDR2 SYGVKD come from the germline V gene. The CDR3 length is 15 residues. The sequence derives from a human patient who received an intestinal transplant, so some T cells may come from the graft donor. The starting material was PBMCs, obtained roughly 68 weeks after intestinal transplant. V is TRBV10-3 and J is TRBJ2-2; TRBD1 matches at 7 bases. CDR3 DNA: TGTGCCATCGCACGACAGGGCCTGGGGACCGGGGAGCTGTTTTTT. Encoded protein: CAIARQGLGTGELFF.